This is a list of T cell receptor beta chains from one sample in a study of blood T cell repertoires in COVID-19. Produced via immunoSEQ multiplex PCR; TCRdb's table is partial and in-frame only. Among over 250,000 clones listed, about 87% were seen once. Sequenced sample: PBMCs or T cells enriched from blood (not recorded which). The receptors shown here come from a woman aged 18-35 years who had recovered from COVID-19. Each CDR3 is given with its conserved first and last residue. D genes are given only for firm matches. The size of a clone is reported for some rows only, either as once, few or many, or as a class for expanded clones.

clone size,V gene,J gene,D gene,CDR3 protein,CDR3 DNA
NA,TRBV6-5,TRBJ1-1,TRBD1,CATQGTLGGNTEAFF,TGTGCCACACAGGGGACCCTTGGCGGTAACACTGAAGCTTTCTTT
few,TRBV6-2/TRBV6-3,TRBJ1-3,TRBD1,CASSSSGTVSSGNTIYF,TGTGCCAGCAGTTCCTCGGGGACAGTGAGCTCTGGAAACACCATATATTTT
NA,TRBV19,TRBJ2-1,TRBD2,CASFSGSGSFEQFF,TGTGCCAGTTTTTCCGGTAGCGGGAGTTTTGAGCAGTTCTTC
NA,TRBV6-4,TRBJ2-2,TRBD2,CASSDSSSGRKSGELFF,TGTGCCAGCAGTGATTCGTCTAGCGGGAGGAAATCCGGGGAGCTGTTTTTT
once,TRBV18,TRBJ2-2,TRBD2,CASSPTSGETGELFF,TGTGCCAGCTCCCCGACTAGCGGGGAAACCGGGGAGCTGTTTTTT
NA,TRBV7-2,TRBJ2-7,TRBD2,CASSLEWDYPDEQYF,TGTGCCAGCAGCTTAGAGTGGGACTACCCTGACGAGCAGTACTTC
NA,TRBV6-6,TRBJ1-5,TRBD1,CASSRTGSRSGSNQPQHF,TGTGCCAGCAGTCGGACAGGCTCACGATCGGGAAGCAATCAGCCCCAGCATTTT
NA,TRBV30,TRBJ1-5,TRBD1,CAWSAQTLQGVSNQPQHF,TGTGCCTGGAGTGCCCAAACACTCCAGGGGGTCTCTAATCAGCCCCAGCATTTT
NA,TRBV5-1,TRBJ2-5,NA,CASSLGAPGGETQYF,TGCGCCAGCAGCTTGGGAGCACCCGGCGGAGAGACCCAGTACTTC
NA,TRBV6-5,TRBJ1-2,NA,CASSYSAFPYYGYTF,TGTGCCAGCAGTTACTCAGCCTTCCCCTACTATGGCTACACCTTC
NA,TRBV10-3,TRBJ1-4,NA,CAISDPGKGFENEKLFF,TGTGCCATCAGTGACCCAGGGAAGGGATTCGAAAATGAAAAACTGTTTTTT
once,TRBV4-3,TRBJ2-7,NA,CASSQAYTAGWVYEQYF,TGCGCCAGCAGCCAAGCTTACACTGCGGGATGGGTCTACGAGCAGTACTTC
NA,TRBV19,TRBJ1-4,NA,CASSRRVTNEKLFF,TGTGCCAGTAGCCGGAGGGTGACTAATGAAAAACTGTTTTTT
NA,TRBV2,TRBJ2-1,TRBD2,CASREGLAGGWNEQFF,TGTGCCAGCAGGGAAGGACTAGCGGGAGGTTGGAATGAGCAGTTCTTC
NA,TRBV9,TRBJ2-7,TRBD2,CASSVTSGRAGDEQYF,TGTGCCAGCAGCGTAACAAGCGGGAGAGCGGGTGACGAGCAGTACTTC
NA,TRBV27,TRBJ2-3,NA,CASTGRGQITDTQYF,TGTGCCAGCACCGGACGCGGACAGATCACAGATACGCAGTATTTT
few,TRBV4-2,TRBJ2-5,TRBD2,CASSQGGRAAETQYF,TGTGCCAGCAGCCAAGGCGGGAGGGCCGCTGAGACCCAGTACTTC
NA,TRBV7-9,TRBJ1-4,TRBD1,CASSGTGVLFF,TGTGCCAGCAGCGGGACAGGGGTACTGTTTTTT
NA,TRBV23-1,TRBJ1-2,TRBD1,CASSQETGGLNYGYTF,TGCGCCAGCAGTCAAGAAACAGGGGGCCTTAACTATGGCTACACCTTC
NA,TRBV6-2/TRBV6-3,TRBJ2-1,NA,CASSHRRSSYNEQFF,TGTGCCAGCAGCCATAGAAGAAGCTCCTACAATGAGCAGTTCTTC
NA,TRBV25-1,TRBJ2-7,NA,CASSDDTGPEQYF,TGTGCCAGCAGTGATGACACAGGGCCCGAGCAGTACTTC
NA,TRBV6-5,TRBJ1-1,NA,CASSYAGAGTEAFF,TGTGCCAGCAGTTACGCGGGGGCCGGCACTGAAGCTTTCTTT
NA,TRBV20-1,TRBJ1-1,NA,CSARTVEAFF,TGCAGTGCTAGAACAGTTGAAGCTTTCTTT
NA,TRBV7-2,TRBJ1-5,NA,CASSPWSLSNQPQHF,TGTGCCAGCAGCCCTTGGAGTTTATCCAATCAGCCCCAGCATTTT
NA,TRBV4-3,TRBJ1-1,NA,CASSPMSTGNTEAFF,TGCGCCAGCAGCCCCATGTCGACAGGGAACACTGAAGCTTTCTTT
NA,TRBV6-1,TRBJ2-5,TRBD1,CASSTPGTGGGTQYF,TGTGCCAGCAGTACGCCGGGGACAGGAGGGGGGACCCAGTACTTC
NA,TRBV11-3,TRBJ2-1,TRBD1,CASSRQGTYNEQFF,TGTGCCAGCAGCCGACAGGGAACCTACAATGAGCAGTTCTTC
NA,TRBV28,TRBJ1-2,NA,CASSSFNYGYTF,TGTGCCAGCAGTTCGTTTAACTATGGCTACACCTTC
NA,TRBV7-2,TRBJ2-5,NA,CASSLFEGVQETQYF,TGTGCCAGCAGCTTATTTGAAGGGGTCCAAGAGACCCAGTACTTC
NA,TRBV5-1,TRBJ2-5,NA,CASSLDQVGGTQYF,TGCGCCAGCAGCTTGGATCAGGTTGGAGGGACCCAGTACTTC